This T cell receptor beta chain was recovered during a study of shared clonotypes between healthy human individuals. Study in general: CD4 naive cells filled three plates per donor, CD4 memory three, CD8 naive two and CD8 memory one.

Per the study methods: ImmunoSEQ sequences covered only the junction and lacked quality scores; filtering therefore differed. TCRdb's copy holds only in-frame clones and misses some; the assay was immunoSEQ multiplex PCR. The V and J calls and clone size were taken over from that table, and D and trimming were inferred from the DNA. The sample holds approximately 2.1 million clones, just over 90% seen once. This clone came up once. The sequenced sample was naive CD4+ T cells from PBMCs. Subset noted: CD45RA+ positively selected. This receptor was obtained from a man between 18 and 29 years old in good health. Some clones in this sample may be carry-over from other donors' samples.

The CDR3 protein is CAWGELGLPEAFF. For the CDR3, the DNA is TGTGCCTGGGGAGAATTAGGGTTACCTGAAGCTTTCTTT. J is TRBJ1-1 and V is TRBV30; no firm D call. The CDR3 extends over 13 amino acids. Looked up from germline, CDR1 is GTSNPN and CDR2 is SVGIG (reference sequence). Trimming shortened V by 5 bases and J by 6 bases, and 16 bases separated the two germline ends.